These T cell receptor beta chains were read from a single sample in a study of cytotoxic CD8 clonotypes in ibrutinib-treated CLL. TCRdb's table, derived via immunoSEQ multiplex PCR, lists solely in-frame clones and lacks some. Among 140,000 to 150,000 clones listed, about 78% were seen once. The source material was PBMCs, sampled after 24 months of ibrutinib treatment. These receptors all stem from a human donor with chronic lymphocytic leukemia. Each CDR3 is given with its conserved first and last residue. The D gene is left open where the match is weak. Expanded clones get a size class; other rows say once, few or many, or leave the size out.

>13|.|.|TRBV10-3|TRBJ2-7
CAISEGSAHEQYF
TGTGCCATCAGTGAGGGGAGCGCGCACGAGCAGTACTTC
>14|TRBD2|.|TRBV6-5|TRBJ2-5
CASQSSGVQETQYF
TGTGCCAGCCAATCTAGCGGGGTCCAAGAGACCCAGTACTTC
>14|.|.|TRBV7-3|TRBJ2-3
CASSLGQGSDTQYF
TGTGCCAGCAGCCTGGGGCAGGGGAGCGATACGCAGTATTTT
>14|TRBD2|.|TRBV7-3|TRBJ2-3
CASSPGLAGDTQYF
TGTGCCAGCAGCCCGGGACTAGCTGGAGATACGCAGTATTTT
>14|TRBD1|.|TRBV28|TRBJ2-7
CASTPGTGGYEQYF
TGTGCCAGCACCCCCGGGACAGGGGGCTACGAGCAGTACTTC
>17|.|.|TRBV7-4|TRBJ2-3
CASSLVYLPTSTDTQYF
TGTGCCAGCAGCTTAGTGTATTTGCCAACTAGCACAGATACGCAGTATTTT
>16|TRBD2|.|TRBV19|TRBJ2-3
CASATSGGWGTDTQYF
TGTGCCAGCGCGACTAGCGGGGGGTGGGGCACAGATACGCAGTATTTT
>13|.|.|TRBV9|TRBJ2-1
CASTFGDYNEQFF
TGTGCCAGCACTTTCGGAGATTACAATGAGCAGTTCTTC
>14|.|few|TRBV6-5|TRBJ1-2
CASSYSSQNYGYTF
TGTGCCAGCAGTTACTCGTCCCAGAACTATGGCTACACCTTC
>15|TRBD2|.|TRBV28|TRBJ2-5
CASSPGLAGVETQYF
TGTGCCAGCAGCCCCGGACTAGCGGGAGTAGAGACCCAGTACTTC
>15|.|.|TRBV5-5|TRBJ1-1
CASNPGGGLNTEAFF
TGTGCCAGCAACCCCGGGGGAGGGCTGAACACTGAAGCTTTCTTT
>13|.|.|TRBV7-8|TRBJ1-1
CASRESLNTEAFF
TGTGCCAGCAGGGAGTCGCTGAACACTGAAGCTTTCTTT
>14|TRBD2|.|TRBV5-6|TRBJ2-5
CASSRASGGETQYF
TGTGCCAGCAGCCGGGCGAGCGGGGGAGAGACCCAGTACTTC
>12|.|.|TRBV5-6|TRBJ2-5
CASSLRGETQYF
TGTGCCAGCAGCTTGAGGGGGGAGACCCAGTACTTC
>15|.|.|TRBV6-5|TRBJ1-5
CASGGGDAGGQPQHF
TGTGCCAGCGGGGGTGGGGACGCGGGTGGTCAGCCCCAGCATTTT
>16|TRBD2|.|TRBV28|TRBJ2-2
CASSTPAGGNTGELFF
TGTGCCAGCAGTACCCCGGCGGGAGGGAACACCGGGGAGCTGTTTTTT
>15|.|.|TRBV5-1|TRBJ2-7
CASSSLGDGTYEQYF
TGCGCCAGCAGCTCCCTGGGGGACGGGACCTACGAGCAGTACTTC
>15|.|.|TRBV28|TRBJ1-6
CASSFLGTTNSPLHF
TGTGCCAGCAGTTTTTTGGGGACAACGAATTCACCCCTCCACTTT
>15|.|.|TRBV5-6|TRBJ2-6
CASSWRSSGANVLTF
TGTGCCAGCAGCTGGCGGAGCTCTGGGGCCAACGTCCTGACTTTC
>15|.|few|TRBV6-6|TRBJ2-7
CASSYGQARAYEQYF
TGTGCCAGCAGTTACGGCCAGGCTAGGGCCTACGAGCAGTACTTC
>13|.|.|TRBV2|TRBJ2-7
CASNPGGLYEQYF
TGTGCCAGCAACCCAGGGGGGCTCTACGAGCAGTACTTC
>17|.|.|TRBV1|TRBJ2-3
CTSSQGPPGRTTDTQYF
TGCACCAGCAGCCAAGGGCCCCCCGGGCGGACCACAGATACGCAGTATTTT
>15|.|few|TRBV7-9|TRBJ2-5
CASSLPQGGQETQYF
TGTGCCAGCAGCTTACCCCAGGGGGGCCAAGAGACCCAGTACTTC
>16|TRBD2|.|TRBV10-3|TRBJ2-3
CAIRGLAGGLPDTQYF
TGTGCCATCAGGGGACTAGCGGGGGGGCTCCCAGATACGCAGTATTTT
>15|TRBD1|.|TRBV4-3|TRBJ2-1
CASSQEPTGVNEQFF
TGCGCCAGCAGCCAAGAACCCACAGGGGTCAATGAGCAGTTCTTC
>17|.|.|TRBV4-2|TRBJ2-5
CASSQGVDQLRGETQYF
TGTGCCAGCAGCCAAGGGGTGGATCAACTTAGGGGAGAGACCCAGTACTTC
>12|.|.|TRBV28|TRBJ1-2
CASSLGVYGYTF
TGTGCCAGCAGCCTAGGGGTATATGGCTACACCTTC
>17|.|.|TRBV4-2|TRBJ2-6
CASSQSEARSGANVLTF
TGTGCCAGCAGCCAATCCGAGGCCCGCTCTGGGGCCAACGTCCTGACTTTC
>15|.|.|TRBV15|TRBJ1-3
CATSRDYGSGNTIYF
TGTGCCACCAGCAGAGATTACGGCAGTGGAAACACCATATATTTT
>14|.|.|TRBV7-9|TRBJ1-3
CASSPRGSGNTIYF
TGTGCCAGCAGCCCCCGGGGCTCTGGAAACACCATATATTTT
>16|TRBD1|.|TRBV28|TRBJ1-2
CASSLWAGQVNYGYTF
TGTGCCAGCAGTTTATGGGCGGGACAGGTAAACTATGGCTACACCTTC
>15|TRBD1|.|TRBV5-1|TRBJ1-2
CASSPGQGGGYGYTF
TGCGCCAGCAGCCCCGGACAGGGTGGGGGCTATGGCTACACCTTC
>14|.|.|TRBV27|TRBJ2-3
CASRGGPSTDTQYF
TGTGCCAGCAGGGGTGGGCCTAGCACAGATACGCAGTATTTT
>14|.|.|TRBV28|TRBJ2-3
CASWARGSTDTQYF
TGTGCCAGCTGGGCTAGGGGCAGCACAGATACGCAGTATTTT
>16|.|few|TRBV19|TRBJ2-5
CASSIAPRGARETQYF
TGTGCCAGTAGTATAGCCCCCCGGGGTGCGCGGGAGACCCAGTACTTC
>13|.|.|TRBV5-1|TRBJ2-3
CASSLAGEDTQYF
TGCGCCAGCAGCTTGGCAGGTGAGGATACGCAGTATTTT
>17|TRBD2|.|TRBV4-3|TRBJ2-2
CASSQGEGYPRGGELFF
TGCGCCAGCAGCCAAGGGGAGGGGTACCCGAGGGGCGGGGAGCTGTTTTTT
>13|TRBD2|.|TRBV5-4|TRBJ2-7
CARPGRVSYEQYF
TGTGCCAGACCCGGGAGGGTCTCCTACGAGCAGTACTTC
>12|.|.|TRBV2|TRBJ1-1
CASRVGRTEAFF
TGTGCCAGCAGGGTCGGGCGGACTGAAGCTTTCTTT
>16|.|few|TRBV18|TRBJ2-2
CASSPPFIEGTGELFF
TGTGCCAGCTCACCACCTTTCATCGAGGGCACCGGGGAGCTGTTTTTT
>19|TRBD2|.|TRBV2|TRBJ2-1
CASTPVSGLAGGAYNEQFF
TGTGCCAGCACCCCCGTTTCGGGACTAGCGGGGGGGGCCTACAATGAGCAGTTCTTC
>16|TRBD1|.|TRBV5-1|TRBJ1-3
CASSLSGTGGGNTIYF
TGCGCCAGCAGCTTGTCCGGGACAGGGGGAGGAAACACCATATATTTT
>13|.|.|TRBV7-7|TRBJ2-1
CASSPRQYNEQFF
TGTGCTAGCAGCCCCAGACAGTACAATGAGCAGTTCTTC
>13|.|.|TRBV10-3|TRBJ2-7
CATSRQGDYEQYF
TGTGCCACCAGTCGGCAGGGTGACTACGAGCAGTACTTC
>15|.|.|TRBV7-3|TRBJ1-1
CASSLTGQESAAAFF
TGTGCCAGCAGCTTAACGGGGCAGGAATCGGCTGCAGCTTTCTTT
>13|.|.|TRBV4-3|TRBJ1-2
CASSQRAGKGYTF
TGCGCCAGCAGCCAAAGGGCGGGGAAGGGCTACACCTTC
>13|.|.|TRBV7-9|TRBJ1-2
CASSRQNRGGYTF
TGTGCCAGCAGCCGACAGAACCGGGGTGGCTACACCTTC
>14|TRBD1|.|TRBV19|TRBJ2-3
CASRGQGGTDTQYF
TGTGCCAGTAGAGGACAGGGGGGCACAGATACGCAGTATTTT
>11|TRBD2|.|TRBV7-2|TRBJ2-7
CASTSAYEQYF
TGTGCCTCGACTAGCGCCTACGAGCAGTACTTC